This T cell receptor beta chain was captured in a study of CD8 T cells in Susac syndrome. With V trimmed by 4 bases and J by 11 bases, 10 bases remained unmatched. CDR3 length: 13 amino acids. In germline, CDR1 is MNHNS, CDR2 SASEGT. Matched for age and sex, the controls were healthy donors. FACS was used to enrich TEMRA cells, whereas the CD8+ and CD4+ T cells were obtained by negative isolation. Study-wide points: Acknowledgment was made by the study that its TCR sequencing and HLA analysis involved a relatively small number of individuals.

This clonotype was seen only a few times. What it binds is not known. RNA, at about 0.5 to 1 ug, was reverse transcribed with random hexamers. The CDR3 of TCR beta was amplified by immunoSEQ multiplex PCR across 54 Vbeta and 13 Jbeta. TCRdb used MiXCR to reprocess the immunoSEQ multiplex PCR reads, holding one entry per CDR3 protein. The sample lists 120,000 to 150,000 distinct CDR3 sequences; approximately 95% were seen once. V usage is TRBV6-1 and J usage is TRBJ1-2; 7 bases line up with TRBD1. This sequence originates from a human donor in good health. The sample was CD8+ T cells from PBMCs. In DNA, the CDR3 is TGTGCCAGCAGTGTTTCACCGGGACAGCGGTACACCTTC. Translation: CASSVSPGQRYTF.